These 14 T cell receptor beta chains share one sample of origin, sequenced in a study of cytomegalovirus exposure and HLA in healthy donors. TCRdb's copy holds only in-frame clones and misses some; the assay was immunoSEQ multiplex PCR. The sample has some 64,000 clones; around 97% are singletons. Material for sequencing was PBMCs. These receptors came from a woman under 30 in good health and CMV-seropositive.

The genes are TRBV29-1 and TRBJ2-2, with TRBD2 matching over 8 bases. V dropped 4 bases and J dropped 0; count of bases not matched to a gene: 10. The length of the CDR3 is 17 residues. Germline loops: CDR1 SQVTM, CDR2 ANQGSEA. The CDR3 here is CSVVGLSGRSNTGELFF. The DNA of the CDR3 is TGCAGCGTTGTGGGTCTAAGCGGGAGATCGAACACCGGGGAGCTGTTTTTT.

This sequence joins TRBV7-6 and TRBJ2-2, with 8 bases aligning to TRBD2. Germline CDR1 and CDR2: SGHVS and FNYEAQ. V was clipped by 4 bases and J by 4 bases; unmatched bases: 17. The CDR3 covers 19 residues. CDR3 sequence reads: CASSSAGTRKKLGTGELFF. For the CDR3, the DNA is TGTGCCAGCAGCTCAGCCGGGACTAGAAAAAAGCTGGGCACCGGGGAGCTGTTTTTT.

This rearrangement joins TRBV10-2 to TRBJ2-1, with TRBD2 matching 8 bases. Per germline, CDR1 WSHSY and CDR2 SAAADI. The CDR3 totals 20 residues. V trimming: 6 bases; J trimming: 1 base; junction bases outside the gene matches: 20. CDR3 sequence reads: CASRVGLVPTPVFSYNEQFF. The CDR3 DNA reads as TGCGCCAGCAGAGTGGGACTAGTACCAACACCTGTTTTTTCCTACAATGAGCAGTTCTTC.

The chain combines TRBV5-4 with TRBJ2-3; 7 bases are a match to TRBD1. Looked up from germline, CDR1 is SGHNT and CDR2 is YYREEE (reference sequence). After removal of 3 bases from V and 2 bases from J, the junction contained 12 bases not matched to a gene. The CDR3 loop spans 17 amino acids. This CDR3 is CASSSSHRGGPTDTQYF. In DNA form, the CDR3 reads TGTGCCAGCAGCTCCTCGCATCGAGGGGGCCCCACAGATACGCAGTATTTT.

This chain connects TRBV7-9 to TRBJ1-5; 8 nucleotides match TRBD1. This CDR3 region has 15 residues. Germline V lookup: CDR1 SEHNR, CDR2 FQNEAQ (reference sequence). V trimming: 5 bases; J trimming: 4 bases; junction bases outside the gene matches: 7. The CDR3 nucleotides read TGTGCCAGCAGCCACGGGGACAGGAGGAATCAGCCCCAGCATTTT. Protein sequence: CASSHGDRRNQPQHF.

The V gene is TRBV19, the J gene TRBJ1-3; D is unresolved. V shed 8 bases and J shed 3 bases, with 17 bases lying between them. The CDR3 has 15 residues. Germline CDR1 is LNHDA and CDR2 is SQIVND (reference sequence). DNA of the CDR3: TGTGCCAGTGGCGCGGTGCGGGCGGGTGGAAACACCATATATTTT. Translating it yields CASGAVRAGGNTIYF.

CDR3: CASSEGSNEQFF. In DNA form, the CDR3 reads TGCGCCAGCAGTGAGGGCAGCAATGAGCAGTTCTTC. J is TRBJ2-1 and V is TRBV10-2; D not certain. The germline CDR1 and CDR2 sequences are WSHSY and SAAADI. The CDR3 has 12 amino acids. Trimming took off 2 bases at V and 6 bases at J, with 5 bases between the two ends.

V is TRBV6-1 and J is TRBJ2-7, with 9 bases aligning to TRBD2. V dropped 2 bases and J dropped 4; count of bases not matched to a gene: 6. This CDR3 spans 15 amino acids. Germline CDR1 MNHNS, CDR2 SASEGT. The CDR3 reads CASSESSGIRYEQYF. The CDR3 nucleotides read TGTGCCAGCAGTGAATCTAGCGGGATTCGGTACGAGCAGTACTTC.

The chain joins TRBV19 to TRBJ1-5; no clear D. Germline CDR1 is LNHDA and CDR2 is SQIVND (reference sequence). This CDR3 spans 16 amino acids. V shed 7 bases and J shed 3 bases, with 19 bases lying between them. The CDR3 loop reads CASTRTPVGINQPQHF. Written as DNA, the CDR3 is TGTGCCAGTACTAGAACCCCGGTAGGAATCAATCAGCCCCAGCATTTT.

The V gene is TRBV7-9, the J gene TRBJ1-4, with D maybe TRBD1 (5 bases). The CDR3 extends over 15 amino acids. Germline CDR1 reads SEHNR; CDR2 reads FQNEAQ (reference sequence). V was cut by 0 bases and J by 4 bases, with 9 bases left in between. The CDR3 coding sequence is TGTGCCAGCAGCTTAGCAGGGGTGGATAATGAAAAACTGTTTTTT. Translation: CASSLAGVDNEKLFF.

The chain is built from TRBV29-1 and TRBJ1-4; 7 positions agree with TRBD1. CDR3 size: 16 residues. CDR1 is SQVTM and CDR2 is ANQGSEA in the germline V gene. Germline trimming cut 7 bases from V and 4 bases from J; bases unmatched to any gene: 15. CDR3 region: CSAKGQVGGLNEKLFF. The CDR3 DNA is TGCAGCGCCAAAGGACAGGTGGGGGGACTTAATGAAAAACTGTTTTTT. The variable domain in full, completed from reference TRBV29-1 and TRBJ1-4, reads SAVISQKPSRDICQRGTSLTIQCQVDSQVTMMFWYRQQPGQSLTLIATANQGSEATYESGFVIDKFPISRPNLTFSTLTVSNMSPEDSSIYLCSAKGQVGGLNEKLFFGSGTQLSVL.

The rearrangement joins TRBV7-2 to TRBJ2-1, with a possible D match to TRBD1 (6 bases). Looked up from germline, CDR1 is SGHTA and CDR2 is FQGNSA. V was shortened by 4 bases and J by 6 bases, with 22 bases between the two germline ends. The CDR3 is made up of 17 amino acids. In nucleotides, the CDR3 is TGTGCCAGCAGCTCAACCGACAGGATCCCAATCCCCAATGAGCAGTTCTTC. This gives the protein CASSSTDRIPIPNEQFF.

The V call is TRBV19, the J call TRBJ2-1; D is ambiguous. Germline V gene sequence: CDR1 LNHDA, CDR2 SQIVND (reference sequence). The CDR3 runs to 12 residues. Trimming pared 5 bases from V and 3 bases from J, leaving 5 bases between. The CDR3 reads CASSARYNEQFF. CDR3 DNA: TGTGCCAGTAGTGCGCGCTACAATGAGCAGTTCTTC.

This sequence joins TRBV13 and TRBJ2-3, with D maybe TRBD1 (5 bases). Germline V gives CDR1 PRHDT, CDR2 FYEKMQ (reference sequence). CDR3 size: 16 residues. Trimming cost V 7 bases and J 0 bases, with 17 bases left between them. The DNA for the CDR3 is TGTGCCAGCAACACCAGGGCCATCCGAAGCACAGATACGCAGTATTTT. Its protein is CASNTRAIRSTDTQYF.